These T cell receptor beta chains were read from a single sample in a study of T cells expressing NK-cell markers. From its re-call of the 5' RACE reads, TCRdb lists each CDR3 protein once, without DNA. There are more than 20,000 distinct CDR3 sequences in the sample, with roughly 54% held by the top ten. Sequencing used blood T cells: a sorted CD56 or NKG2C T cell subset, CD4+ or CD8+ T cells, or bulk PBMC T cells (not recorded which). The receptors stem from a man aged 18-75 years in good health. The CDR3 runs from the conserved cysteine through the conserved F or W. Each record gives: V gene, CDR3 length, J gene, CDR3 protein.

V gene: TRBV5-1; CDR3 length: 16; J gene: TRBJ2-1; CDR3 protein: CASSTGSSGRAVEQFF
V gene: TRBV24-1; CDR3 length: 16; J gene: TRBJ2-1; CDR3 protein: CATRPGQGFSYNEQFF
V gene: TRBV20-1; CDR3 length: 18; J gene: TRBJ2-4; CDR3 protein: CSAPRGGAVQRAKNIQYF
V gene: TRBV12-3/TRBV12-4; CDR3 length: 14; J gene: TRBJ1-6; CDR3 protein: CASSFGTGRSPLHF
V gene: TRBV12-3/TRBV12-4; CDR3 length: 15; J gene: TRBJ1-1; CDR3 protein: CASSLERALNTEAFF
V gene: TRBV11-2; CDR3 length: 15; J gene: TRBJ2-2; CDR3 protein: CASSTGGPNTGELFF
V gene: TRBV5-1; CDR3 length: 17; J gene: TRBJ1-6; CDR3 protein: CASSSGLLDSYNSPLHF
V gene: TRBV11-2; CDR3 length: 19; J gene: TRBJ2-6; CDR3 protein: CASSRTWTGGSSGANVLTF
V gene: TRBV20-1; CDR3 length: 13; J gene: TRBJ2-1; CDR3 protein: CSARRRDTHEQFF
V gene: TRBV5-6; CDR3 length: 14; J gene: TRBJ2-7; CDR3 protein: CASSLGQGAYEQYF
V gene: TRBV10-3; CDR3 length: 15; J gene: TRBJ2-6; CDR3 protein: CAISGTVSGANVLTF
V gene: TRBV7-9; CDR3 length: 11; J gene: TRBJ2-7; CDR3 protein: CASSSTYEQYF
V gene: TRBV10-3; CDR3 length: 13; J gene: TRBJ2-5; CDR3 protein: CAISEYRGETQYF
V gene: TRBV18; CDR3 length: 18; J gene: TRBJ2-3; CDR3 protein: CASSPTPGQGAGTDTQYF
V gene: TRBV7-9; CDR3 length: 15; J gene: TRBJ2-5; CDR3 protein: CASSPDRGVQETQYF
V gene: TRBV10-1; CDR3 length: 13; J gene: TRBJ2-5; CDR3 protein: CASSRDLQETQYF
V gene: TRBV18; CDR3 length: 13; J gene: TRBJ2-3; CDR3 protein: CASSLGATDTQYF
V gene: TRBV9; CDR3 length: 16; J gene: TRBJ2-5; CDR3 protein: CASSVSSSGVEETQYF
V gene: TRBV20-1; CDR3 length: 12; J gene: TRBJ2-3; CDR3 protein: CSAPPWGDTQYF
V gene: TRBV3-1; CDR3 length: 15; J gene: TRBJ2-5; CDR3 protein: CASSQRGAVTETQYF
V gene: TRBV18; CDR3 length: 15; J gene: TRBJ2-1; CDR3 protein: CASSTGQGGYNEQFF
V gene: TRBV6-1; CDR3 length: 17; J gene: TRBJ2-3; CDR3 protein: CASSTFSGRAGTDTQYF
V gene: TRBV6-1; CDR3 length: 14; J gene: TRBJ2-1; CDR3 protein: CASRGQGASHEQFF
V gene: TRBV9; CDR3 length: 13; J gene: TRBJ1-1; CDR3 protein: CASSLGTGGKAFF
V gene: TRBV3-1; CDR3 length: 19; J gene: TRBJ2-5; CDR3 protein: CASSSSLAGGYLYQETQYF
V gene: TRBV6-2/TRBV6-3; CDR3 length: 12; J gene: TRBJ1-1; CDR3 protein: CASSYLNTEAFF